This section outlines one TCR beta chain sequence together with its context. Germline values: CDR1 MNHNS, CDR2 SASEGT. With V trimmed by 5 bases and J by 4 bases, 9 bases remained unmatched. CDR3 size: 15 residues. This sample is drawn from a study of cytomegalovirus exposure and HLA in healthy donors. PCR was performed using 60 Vbeta and 13 Jbeta primers. TCRdb keeps only in-frame clones here, not all; method: immunoSEQ multiplex PCR. Among some 130,000 clones listed, 77% were seen once. Sequencing input: PBMCs. This sequence was found in an older woman in good health and CMV-seronegative. The chain recombines TRBV6-1 with TRBJ2-3, with 7 bases lining up with TRBD1. CDR3: CASSLLDDRADTQYF. CDR3 DNA: TGTGCCAGCAGTCTCCTCGACGACAGGGCAGATACGCAGTATTTT.